This T cell receptor beta chain is from a study of T cells in localized non-small cell lung cancer. Trimming left V 4 bases short and J 2 bases short, with 8 bases between. Germline assignment: CDR1 SNHLY and CDR2 FYNNEI. The CDR3 is 14 amino acids. Findings and caveats of the study: The tumor had only one region sequenced, so heterogeneity remains possible. Appearing in adjacent lung were a median about 59 of the top 100 tumor clones. Uninvolved neighboring lung showed the greatest T cell clonality, exceeding tumor.

Turning to this clone: Its antigen remains unidentified.

Generated by immunoSEQ multiplex PCR, the TCRdb table keeps only in-frame clones and is missing some. The sample has under 50,000 clones, 86% seen once. Specimen: peripheral blood mononuclear cells, collected before any cancer treatment. This chain connects TRBV2 to TRBJ2-2; the D gene is possibly TRBD2 (5 bases). The clonotype was recovered from a male donor at least 60 years old with stage II lung adenocarcinoma. CDR3 in amino acids: CASSALANTGELFF. The CDR3 nucleotides read TGTGCCAGCAGTGCTCTAGCCAACACCGGGGAGCTGTTTTTT.